This TCR beta chain was sequenced for a study of T-cell memory formation after mild COVID-19. At the level of the study: TCR clusters showed largely donor specificity.

V lost 2 bases and J lost 4; bases outside the gene matches: 16. CDR1 and CDR2 from the germline V gene are MGHRA and YSYEKL. The CDR3 contains 18 residues. After 5'RACE with constant-segment primers, TCR alpha and TCR beta cDNA libraries carrying sample barcodes and UMIs were obtained. MiXCR was run by TCRdb on the 5' RACE reads, yielding one entry per CDR3 protein. This table has about half a million distinct CDR3 sequences, 15% to 20% appearing once. The table lists this clonotype with a few counts. This receptor was obtained from an adult woman who had mild COVID-19 (a few samples of this study predate the infection). Cell type and time point are not known. Sequencing was done on a sample of PBMCs or a T cell subset sorted from them (not recorded which). The chain uses TRBV4-1 and TRBJ1-2, with 7 bases matching TRBD1. CDR3 region: CASSQLGDRGVSTYGYTF. The DNA for the CDR3 is TGCGCCAGCAGCCAACTAGGGGACAGAGGGGTTAGTACCTATGGCTACACCTTC.